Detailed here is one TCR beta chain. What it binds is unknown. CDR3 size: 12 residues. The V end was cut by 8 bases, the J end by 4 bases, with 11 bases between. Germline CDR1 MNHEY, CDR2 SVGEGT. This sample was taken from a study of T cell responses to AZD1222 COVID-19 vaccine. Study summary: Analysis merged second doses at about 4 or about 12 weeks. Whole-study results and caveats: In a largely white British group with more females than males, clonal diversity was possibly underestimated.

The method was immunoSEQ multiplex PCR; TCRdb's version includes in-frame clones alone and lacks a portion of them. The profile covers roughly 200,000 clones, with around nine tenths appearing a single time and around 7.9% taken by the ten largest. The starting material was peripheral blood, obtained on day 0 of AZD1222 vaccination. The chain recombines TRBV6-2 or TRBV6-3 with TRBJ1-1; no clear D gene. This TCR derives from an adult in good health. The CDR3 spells CASGHQRTEAFF. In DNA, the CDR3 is TGTGCCAGCGGCCATCAGCGCACTGAAGCTTTCTTT.